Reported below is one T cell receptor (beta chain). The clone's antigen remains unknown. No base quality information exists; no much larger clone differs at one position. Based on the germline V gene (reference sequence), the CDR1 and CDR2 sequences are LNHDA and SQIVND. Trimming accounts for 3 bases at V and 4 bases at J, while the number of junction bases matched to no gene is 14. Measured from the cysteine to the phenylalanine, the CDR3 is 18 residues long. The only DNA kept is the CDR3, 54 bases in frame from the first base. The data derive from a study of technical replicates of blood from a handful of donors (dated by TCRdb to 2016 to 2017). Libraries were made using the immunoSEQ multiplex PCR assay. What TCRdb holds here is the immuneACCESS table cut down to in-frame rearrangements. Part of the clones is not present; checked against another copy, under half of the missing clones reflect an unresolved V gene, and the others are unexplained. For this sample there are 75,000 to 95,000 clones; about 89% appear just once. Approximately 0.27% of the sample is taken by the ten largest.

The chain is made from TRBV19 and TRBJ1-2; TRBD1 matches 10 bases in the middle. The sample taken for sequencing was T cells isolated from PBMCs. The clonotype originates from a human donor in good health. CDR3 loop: CASSMGTTPGQGSYGYTF. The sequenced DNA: TGTGCCAGTAGTATGGGTACTACACCGGGACAGGGGAGCTATGGCTACACCTTC.